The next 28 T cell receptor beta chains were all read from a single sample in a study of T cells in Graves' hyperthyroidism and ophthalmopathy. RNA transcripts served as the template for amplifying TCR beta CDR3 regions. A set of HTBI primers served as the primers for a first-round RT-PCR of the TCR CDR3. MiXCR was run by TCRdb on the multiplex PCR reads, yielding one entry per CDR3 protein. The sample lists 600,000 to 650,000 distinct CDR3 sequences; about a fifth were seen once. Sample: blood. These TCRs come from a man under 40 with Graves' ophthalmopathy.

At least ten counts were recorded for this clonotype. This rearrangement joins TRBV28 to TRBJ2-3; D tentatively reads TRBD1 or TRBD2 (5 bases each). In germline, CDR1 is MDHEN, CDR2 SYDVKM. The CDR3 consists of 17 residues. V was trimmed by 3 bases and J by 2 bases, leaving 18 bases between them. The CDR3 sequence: CASSLELTGTTTDTQYF. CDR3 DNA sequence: TGTGCCAGCAGTTTGGAGCTAACCGGGACCACCACAGATACGCAGTATTTT.

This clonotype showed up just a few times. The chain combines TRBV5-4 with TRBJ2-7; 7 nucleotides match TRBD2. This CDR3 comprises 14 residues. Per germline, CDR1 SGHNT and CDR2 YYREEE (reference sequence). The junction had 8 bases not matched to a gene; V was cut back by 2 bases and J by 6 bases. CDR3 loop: CASSLFGGRAEQYF. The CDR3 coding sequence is TGTGCCAGCAGCTTATTTGGCGGGAGAGCCGAGCAGTACTTC.

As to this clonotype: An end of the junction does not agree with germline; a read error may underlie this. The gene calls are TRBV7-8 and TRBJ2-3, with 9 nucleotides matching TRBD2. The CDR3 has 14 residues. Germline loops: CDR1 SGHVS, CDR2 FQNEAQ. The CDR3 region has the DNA TGTGCCAGCAGCTTTAGCGGGAGCATAGATACGCAGTATTTT. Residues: CASSFSGSIDTQYF.

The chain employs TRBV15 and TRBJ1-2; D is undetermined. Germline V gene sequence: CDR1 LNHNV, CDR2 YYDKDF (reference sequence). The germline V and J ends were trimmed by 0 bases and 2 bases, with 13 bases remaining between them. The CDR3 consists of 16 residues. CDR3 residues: CATSRENVGGNYGYTF. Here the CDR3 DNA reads TGTGCCACCAGCAGAGAAAATGTCGGCGGCAACTATGGCTACACCTTC.

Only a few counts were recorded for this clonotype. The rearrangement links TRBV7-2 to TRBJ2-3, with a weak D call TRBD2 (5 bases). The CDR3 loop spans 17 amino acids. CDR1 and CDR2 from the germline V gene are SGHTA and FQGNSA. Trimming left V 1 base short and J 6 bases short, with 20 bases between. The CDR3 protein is CASSLERLRAGPDTQYF. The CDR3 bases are TGTGCCAGCAGCTTAGAGCGGCTACGGGCGGGCCCTGATACGCAGTATTTT. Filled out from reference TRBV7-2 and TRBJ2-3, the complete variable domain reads GAGVSQSPSNKVTEKGKDVELRCDPISGHTALYWYRQSLGQGLEFLIYFQGNSAPDKSGLPSDRFSAERTGGSVSTLTIQRTQQEDSAVYLCASSLERLRAGPDTQYFGPGTRLTVL.

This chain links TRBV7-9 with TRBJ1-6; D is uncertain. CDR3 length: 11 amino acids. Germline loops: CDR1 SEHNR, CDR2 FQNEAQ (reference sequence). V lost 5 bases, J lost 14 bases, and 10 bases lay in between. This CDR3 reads CASSDRATLHF. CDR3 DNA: TGTGCCAGCAGCGACCGGGCCACCCTCCACTTT.

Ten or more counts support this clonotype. In DNA form, the CDR3 reads TGCGCCAGCTCGTCCTCGGGTCCGGCCTGGGGGAATGAGCAGTTCTTC. Its protein is CASSSSGPAWGNEQFF. The V and J genes are TRBV5-1 and TRBJ2-1; D possibly uses TRBD1 or TRBD2 (5 bases each). This CDR3 has 16 amino acids. V lost 7 bases to trimming and J lost 7 bases, with 24 bases between them. The germline gives CDR1 SGHRS, CDR2 YFSETQ.

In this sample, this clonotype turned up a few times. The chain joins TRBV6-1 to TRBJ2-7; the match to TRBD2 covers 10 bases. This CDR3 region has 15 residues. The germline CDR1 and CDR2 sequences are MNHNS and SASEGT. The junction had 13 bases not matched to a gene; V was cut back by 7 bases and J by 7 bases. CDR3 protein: CASKEKRGGVGEQYF. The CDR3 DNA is TGTGCCAGCAAGGAGAAGCGGGGGGGGGTGGGAGAGCAGTACTTC.

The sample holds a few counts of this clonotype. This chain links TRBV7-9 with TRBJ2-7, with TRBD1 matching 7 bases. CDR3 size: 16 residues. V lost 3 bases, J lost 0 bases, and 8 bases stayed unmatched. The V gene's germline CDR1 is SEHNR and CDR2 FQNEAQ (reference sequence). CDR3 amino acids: CASSFPPGQSSYEQYF. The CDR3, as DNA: TGTGCCAGCAGCTTTCCTCCGGGACAGAGCTCCTACGAGCAGTACTTC.

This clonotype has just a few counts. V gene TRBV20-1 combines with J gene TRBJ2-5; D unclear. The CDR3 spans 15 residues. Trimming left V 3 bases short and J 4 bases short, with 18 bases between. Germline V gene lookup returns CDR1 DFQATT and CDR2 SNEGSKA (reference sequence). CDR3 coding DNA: TGCAGTGCTAGTCCGAGGTTTACCCCCACAGAGACCCAGTACTTC. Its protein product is CSASPRFTPTETQYF.

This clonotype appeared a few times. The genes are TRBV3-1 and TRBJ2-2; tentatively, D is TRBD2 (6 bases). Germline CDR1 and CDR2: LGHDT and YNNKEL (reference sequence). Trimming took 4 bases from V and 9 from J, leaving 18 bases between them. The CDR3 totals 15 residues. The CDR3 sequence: CASSPRGSQRRELFF. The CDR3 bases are TGTGCCAGCAGCCCGCGGGGATCCCAACGTAGGGAGCTGTTTTTT.

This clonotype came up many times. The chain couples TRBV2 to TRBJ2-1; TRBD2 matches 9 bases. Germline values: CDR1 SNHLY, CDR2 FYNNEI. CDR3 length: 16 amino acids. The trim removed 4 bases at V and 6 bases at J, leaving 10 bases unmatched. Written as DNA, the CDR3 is TGTGCCAGCAGTGCCGGGGGCGGGAGGGTTATCAATGAGCAGTTCTTC. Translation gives CASSAGGGRVINEQFF.

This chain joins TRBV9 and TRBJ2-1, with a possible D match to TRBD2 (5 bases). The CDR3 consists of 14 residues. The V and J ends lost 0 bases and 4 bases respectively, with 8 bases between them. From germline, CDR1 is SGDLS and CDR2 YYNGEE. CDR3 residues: CASSVGRAYNEQFF. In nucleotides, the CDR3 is TGTGCCAGCAGCGTAGGGCGGGCTTACAATGAGCAGTTCTTC.

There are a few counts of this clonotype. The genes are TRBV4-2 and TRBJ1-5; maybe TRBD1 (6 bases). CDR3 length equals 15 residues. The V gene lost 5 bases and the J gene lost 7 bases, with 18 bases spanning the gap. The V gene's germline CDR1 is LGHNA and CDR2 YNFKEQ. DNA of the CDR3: TGTGCCAGCAGCATCGAACAGGGTTTTCGCCAGCCCCAGCATTTT. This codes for CASSIEQGFRQPQHF.

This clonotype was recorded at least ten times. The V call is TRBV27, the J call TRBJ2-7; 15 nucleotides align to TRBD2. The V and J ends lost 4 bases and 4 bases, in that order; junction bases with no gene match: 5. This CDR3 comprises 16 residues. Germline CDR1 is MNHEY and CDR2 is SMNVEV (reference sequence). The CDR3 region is CASSSWTSGRAYEQYF. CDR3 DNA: TGTGCCAGCAGTTCATGGACTAGCGGGAGGGCTTACGAGCAGTACTTC.

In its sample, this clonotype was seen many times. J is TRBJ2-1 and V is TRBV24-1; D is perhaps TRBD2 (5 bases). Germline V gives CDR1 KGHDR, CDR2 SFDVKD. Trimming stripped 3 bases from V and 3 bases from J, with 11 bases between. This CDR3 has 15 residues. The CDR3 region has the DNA TGTGCCACCAGTGATCCGCGAGGGAGCTACAATGAGCAGTTCTTC. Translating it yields CATSDPRGSYNEQFF.

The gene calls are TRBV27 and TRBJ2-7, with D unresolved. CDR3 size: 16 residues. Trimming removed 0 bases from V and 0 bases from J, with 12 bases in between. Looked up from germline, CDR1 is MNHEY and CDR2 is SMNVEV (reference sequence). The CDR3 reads CASSLSIRALSYEQYF. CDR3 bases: TGTGCCAGCAGTTTATCGATCCGCGCCCTCTCCTACGAGCAGTACTTC.

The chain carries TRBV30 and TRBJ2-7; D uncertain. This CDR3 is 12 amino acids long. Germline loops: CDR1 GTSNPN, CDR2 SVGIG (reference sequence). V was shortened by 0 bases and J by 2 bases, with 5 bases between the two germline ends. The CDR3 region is CAWSVSTYEQYF. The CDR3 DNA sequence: TGTGCCTGGAGTGTATCAACCTACGAGCAGTACTTC.

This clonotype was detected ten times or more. This chain's CDR3 is CASSSGDYPYNEQFF. CDR3 DNA: TGCGCCAGCAGCTCCGGGGACTACCCCTACAATGAGCAGTTCTTC. V usage is TRBV5-1 and J usage is TRBJ2-1, with TRBD2 identical over 7 bases. The length of the CDR3 is 15 residues. CDR1 SGHRS and CDR2 YFSETQ come from the germline V gene. Trimming at V came to 3 bases and at J to 2 bases, leaving 5 bases not matched to a gene.

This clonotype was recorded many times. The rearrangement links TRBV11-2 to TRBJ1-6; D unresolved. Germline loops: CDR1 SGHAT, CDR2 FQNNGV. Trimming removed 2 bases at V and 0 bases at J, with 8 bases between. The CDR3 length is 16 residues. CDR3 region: CASSLTLGSYNSPLHF. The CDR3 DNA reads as TGTGCCAGCAGCTTAACCCTGGGCTCCTATAATTCACCCCTCCACTTT.

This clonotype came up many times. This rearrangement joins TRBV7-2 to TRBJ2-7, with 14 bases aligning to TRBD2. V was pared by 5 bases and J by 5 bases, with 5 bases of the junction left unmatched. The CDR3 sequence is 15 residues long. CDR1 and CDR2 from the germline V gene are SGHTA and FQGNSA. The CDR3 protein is CASSRTSGRTNEQYF. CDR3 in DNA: TGTGCCAGCAGCCGGACTAGCGGGAGGACTAACGAGCAGTACTTC.

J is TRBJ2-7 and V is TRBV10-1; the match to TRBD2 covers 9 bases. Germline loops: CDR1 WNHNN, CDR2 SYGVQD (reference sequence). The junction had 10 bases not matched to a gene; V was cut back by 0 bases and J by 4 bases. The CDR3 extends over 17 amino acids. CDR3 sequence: CASSESGSSSGEYEQYF. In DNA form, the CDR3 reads TGCGCCAGCAGTGAGTCCGGGTCGTCTAGCGGGGAATACGAGCAGTACTTC.

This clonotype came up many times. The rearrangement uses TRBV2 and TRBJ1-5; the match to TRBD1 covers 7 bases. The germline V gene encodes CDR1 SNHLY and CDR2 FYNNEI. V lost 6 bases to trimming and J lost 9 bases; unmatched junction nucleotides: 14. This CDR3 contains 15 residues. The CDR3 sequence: CASRGTGEKIRPQHF. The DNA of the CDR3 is TGTGCCAGCAGGGGAACAGGGGAAAAAATACGGCCCCAGCATTTT.

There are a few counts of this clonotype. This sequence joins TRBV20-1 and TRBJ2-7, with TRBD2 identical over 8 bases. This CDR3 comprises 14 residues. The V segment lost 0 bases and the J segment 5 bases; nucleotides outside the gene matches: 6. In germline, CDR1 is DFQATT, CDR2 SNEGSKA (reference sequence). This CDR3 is CSARDFSGSNEQYF. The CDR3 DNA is TGCAGTGCTAGAGATTTCAGCGGGAGTAACGAGCAGTACTTC.

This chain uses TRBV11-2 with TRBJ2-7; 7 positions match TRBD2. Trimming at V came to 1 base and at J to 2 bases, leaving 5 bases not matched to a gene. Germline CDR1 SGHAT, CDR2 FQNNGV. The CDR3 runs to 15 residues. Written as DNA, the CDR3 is TGTGCCAGCAGCTTAGTAGAGCTAGCGGCCTACGAGCAGTACTTC. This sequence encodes CASSLVELAAYEQYF.

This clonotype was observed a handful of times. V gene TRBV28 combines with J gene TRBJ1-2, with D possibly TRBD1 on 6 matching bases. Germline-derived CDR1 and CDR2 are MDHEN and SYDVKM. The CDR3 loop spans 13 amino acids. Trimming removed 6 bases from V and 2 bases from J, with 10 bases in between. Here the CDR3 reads CASRFQGNYGYTF. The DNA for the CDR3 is TGTGCCAGCAGGTTTCAGGGGAACTATGGCTACACCTTC.

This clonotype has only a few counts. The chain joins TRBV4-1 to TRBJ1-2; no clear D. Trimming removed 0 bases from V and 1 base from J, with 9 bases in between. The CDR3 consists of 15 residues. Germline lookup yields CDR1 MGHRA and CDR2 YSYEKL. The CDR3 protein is CASSQEEGLNYGYTF. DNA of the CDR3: TGCGCCAGCAGCCAAGAAGAAGGCCTTAACTATGGCTACACCTTC.

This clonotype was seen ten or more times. CDR3 protein: CASSDGQPGNTIYF. CDR3 bases: TGTGCCAGCAGTGACGGACAGCCTGGAAACACCATATATTTT. The gene calls are TRBV2 and TRBJ1-3; maybe TRBD1 (6 bases). CDR1 is SNHLY, CDR2 FYNNEI, per germline. The CDR3 spans 14 residues. Trimming stripped 3 bases from V and 2 bases from J, with 8 bases between.